This T cell receptor (beta chain) was documented in a study of blood T cell repertoires in COVID-19. As for the study in general: T cells, B-cell-depleted T cells, or PBMCs provided the cDNA or gDNA that served as material.

Germline V gives CDR1 SGHTA, CDR2 FQGNSA. This CDR3 is 13 amino acids long. Trimming took 0 bases from V and 5 from J, leaving 7 bases between them. This table comes from immunoSEQ multiplex PCR, and its TCRdb copy is limited to in-frame clones, with some not included. The table has tens of thousands of clones, 75% to 90% seen once; the top ten hold under 8.5%. V usage is TRBV7-2 and J usage is TRBJ2-5, with D unresolved. The sequence was obtained from a man aged 60-69 years with acute or convalescent COVID-19. Sequencing was done on a sample of peripheral blood. The CDR3 loop reads CASSLAFGETQYF. CDR3 coding DNA: TGTGCCAGCAGCTTAGCGTTTGGCGAGACCCAGTACTTC.